This entry concerns a single TCR beta chain. Losses at the gene ends were 4 bases for V and 3 bases for J; bases not matched to a gene: 6. From germline, CDR1 is MGHRA and CDR2 YSYEKL. This CDR3 is built from 15 residues. This specimen comes from a study of shared clonotypes between healthy human individuals. Profiling relied on immunoSEQ multiplex PCR, and the TCRdb table lists in-frame clones only, not all of them. This table has 500,000 to 700,000 clones, around 95% appearing once. It was CD45RO-negative cells, positively selected for CCR7, that made up naive CD8 cells, with terminally differentiated effector memory CD45RA+ cells excluded.

The clonotype originates from a woman aged 30 to 39 in good health. The chain joins TRBV4-1 to TRBJ2-7, with 10 bases lining up with TRBD1. The source material was naive CD8+ T cells sorted from blood. Written as DNA, the CDR3 is TGCGCCAGCAGCCGAACCGGGACAGGGGACTACGAGCAGTACTTC. Translating gives CASSRTGTGDYEQYF.